This T cell receptor (beta chain) appears in the sequencing data of a study of blood T cell repertoires in COVID-19. Across the whole study: The United States, Italy and Spain provided the acute and convalescent COVID-19 samples. The cDNA or gDNA used as material had been derived from T cells, B-cell-depleted T cells, or PBMCs.

The CDR3 covers 8 residues. Looked up from germline, CDR1 is GTSNPN and CDR2 is SVGIG (reference sequence). Trimming cost V 8 bases and J 11 bases, with 9 bases left between them. Per the authors' pipeline: Estimation of nucleated cell counts was performed using reference gene primer amplification. Profiled with immunoSEQ multiplex PCR; TCRdb holds only in-frame clones, not every one. The DNA was the basis for D and trimming; V, J and clone size are from that table. The sample has 350,000 to 500,000 clones, 80% to 90% seen once. Seattle enrolled patients during active infection and tracked them longitudinally.

The sample was peripheral blood. The V gene is TRBV30, the J gene TRBJ1-1; D unclear. The TCR was taken from a man between 18 and 35 years old with COVID-19, enrolled during active disease. CDR3 protein: CAVYRAFF. The CDR3 DNA is TGTGCCGTATATCGGGCTTTCTTT.